The clone carrying this T cell receptor (beta chain) appeared a few times. Its antigen remains unidentified. Germline V CDR1 and CDR2: SGHTA, FQGTGA. The length of the CDR3 is 17 residues. Unmatched junction bases numbered 7, after V lost 5 bases and J lost 2 bases. The sample originates from a study of T-cell memory formation after mild COVID-19. Study-level findings and limits: In pre-infection memory, a portion of responding clones appeared, which suggested that cross-reactive memory joined.

TCRdb ran MiXCR on the 5' RACE reads and lists one entry per CDR3 protein. The sample has over 150,000 distinct CDR3 sequences; approximately 12% are singletons. The receptor was isolated from a man in his late teens or twenties who had mild COVID-19 (a few samples of this study predate the infection). Cell type and time point are not known. The gene calls are TRBV7-3 and TRBJ2-2; 11 nucleotides match TRBD2. The sequenced sample was PBMCs or a T cell subset sorted from them (not recorded which). CDR3 nucleotides: TGTGCCAGCAGCCGCTCCGGACTAGCGGGCAACACCGGGGAGCTGTTTTTT. Translated, it gives CASSRSGLAGNTGELFF.